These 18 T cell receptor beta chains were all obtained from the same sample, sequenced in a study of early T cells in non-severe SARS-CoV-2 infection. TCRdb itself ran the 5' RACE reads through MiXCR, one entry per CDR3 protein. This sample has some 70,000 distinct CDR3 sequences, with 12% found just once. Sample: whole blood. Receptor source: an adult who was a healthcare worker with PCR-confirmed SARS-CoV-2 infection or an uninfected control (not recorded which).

In DNA, the CDR3 is TGCGCCAGCAGCCCAGGGACCATAACAGATACGCAGTATTTT. Translating gives CASSPGTITDTQYF. The chain combines TRBV5-1 with TRBJ2-3; either TRBD1 or TRBD2 may fit D (5 bases each). CDR3 length: 14 residues. CDR1 and CDR2 from the germline V gene are SGHRS and YFSETQ. The ends were cut back, 4 bases at V and 3 bases at J, with 12 bases in the middle. The full variable domain, its missing parts supplied by reference TRBV5-1 and TRBJ2-3, is KAGVTQTPRYLIKTRGQQVTLSCSPISGHRSVSWYQQTPGQGLQFLFEYFSETQRNKGNFPGRFSGRQFSNSRSEMNVSTLELGDSALYLCASSPGTITDTQYFGPGTRLTVL.

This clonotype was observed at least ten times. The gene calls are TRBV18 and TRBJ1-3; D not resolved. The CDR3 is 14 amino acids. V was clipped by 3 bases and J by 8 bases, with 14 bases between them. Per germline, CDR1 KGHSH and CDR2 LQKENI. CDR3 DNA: TGTGCCAGCTCACCCGATGCCATCGGAGACACCATATATTTT. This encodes CASSPDAIGDTIYF.

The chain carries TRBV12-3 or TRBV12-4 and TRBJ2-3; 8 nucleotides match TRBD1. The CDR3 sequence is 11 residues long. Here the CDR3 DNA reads TGTGCGACAGGGGAGGAAGATACGCAGTATTTT. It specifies CATGEEDTQYF.

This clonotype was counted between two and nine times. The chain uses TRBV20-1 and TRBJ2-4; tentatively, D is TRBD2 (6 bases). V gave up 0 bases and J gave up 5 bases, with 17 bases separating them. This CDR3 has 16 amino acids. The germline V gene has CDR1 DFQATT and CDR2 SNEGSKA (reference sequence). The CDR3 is CSARDAGPLIQNIQYF. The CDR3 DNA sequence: TGCAGTGCTAGAGATGCGGGGCCCCTTATACAAAACATTCAGTACTTC.

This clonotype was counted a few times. Written as DNA, the CDR3 is TGCGCCAGCAGCTTGTCGGGGGAATACTACGAGCAGTACTTC. It yields the protein CASSLSGEYYEQYF. V and J are TRBV5-1 and TRBJ2-7; D is possibly TRBD2 (6 bases). The length of the CDR3 is 14 residues. The V gene's germline CDR1 is SGHRS and CDR2 YFSETQ. V was pared by 1 base and J by 3 bases, with 11 bases between.

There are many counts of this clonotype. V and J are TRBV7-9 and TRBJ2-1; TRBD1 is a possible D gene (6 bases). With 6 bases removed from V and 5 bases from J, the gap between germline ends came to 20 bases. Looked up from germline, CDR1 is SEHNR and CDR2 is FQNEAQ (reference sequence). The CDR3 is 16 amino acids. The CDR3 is CASRPPWTANHNEQFF. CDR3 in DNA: TGTGCCAGCAGACCTCCGTGGACAGCGAATCACAATGAGCAGTTCTTC.

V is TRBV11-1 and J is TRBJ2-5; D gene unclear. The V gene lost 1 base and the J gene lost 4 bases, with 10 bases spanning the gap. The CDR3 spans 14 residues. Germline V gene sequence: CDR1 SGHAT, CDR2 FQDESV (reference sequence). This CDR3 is CASSLVQPPETQYF. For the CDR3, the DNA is TGTGCCAGCAGCTTAGTACAGCCCCCAGAGACCCAGTACTTC.

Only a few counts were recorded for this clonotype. The CDR3 here is CASKTVSYNEQFF. The CDR3, as DNA: TGTGCCAGCAAGACCGTCTCCTACAATGAGCAGTTCTTC. The chain is built from TRBV2 and TRBJ2-1; D uncertain. Deletions cut 7 bases from V and 0 bases from J, with 7 bases between. Per the germline V gene, CDR1 is SNHLY and CDR2 is FYNNEI. The CDR3 has 13 residues. Using reference TRBV2 and TRBJ2-1 for the parts outside the CDR3, the full variable domain is EPEVTQTPSHQVTQMGQEVILRCVPISNHLYFYWYRQILGQKVEFLVSFYNNEISEKSEIFDDQFSVERPDGSNFTLKIRSTKLEDSAMYFCASKTVSYNEQFFGPGTRLTVL.

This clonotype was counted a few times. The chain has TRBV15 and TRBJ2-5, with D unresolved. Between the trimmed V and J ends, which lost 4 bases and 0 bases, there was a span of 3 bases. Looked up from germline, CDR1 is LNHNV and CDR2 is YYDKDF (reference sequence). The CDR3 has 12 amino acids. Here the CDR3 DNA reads TGTGCCACCAGCAAGTACCAAGAGACCCAGTACTTC. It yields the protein CATSKYQETQYF.

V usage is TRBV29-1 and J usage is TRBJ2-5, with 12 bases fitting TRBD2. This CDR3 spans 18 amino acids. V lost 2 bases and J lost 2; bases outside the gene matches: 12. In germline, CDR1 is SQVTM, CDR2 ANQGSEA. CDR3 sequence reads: CSVENPDGTSGSQETQYF. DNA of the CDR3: TGCAGCGTTGAAAACCCCGACGGGACTAGCGGGTCGCAAGAGACCCAGTACTTC.

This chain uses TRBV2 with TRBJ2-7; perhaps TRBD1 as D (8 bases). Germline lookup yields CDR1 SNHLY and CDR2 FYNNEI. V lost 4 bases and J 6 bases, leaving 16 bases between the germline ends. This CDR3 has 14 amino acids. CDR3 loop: CASSGQGSGIEQYF. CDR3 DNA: TGTGCCAGCAGTGGACAGGGGAGCGGGATCGAGCAGTACTTC.

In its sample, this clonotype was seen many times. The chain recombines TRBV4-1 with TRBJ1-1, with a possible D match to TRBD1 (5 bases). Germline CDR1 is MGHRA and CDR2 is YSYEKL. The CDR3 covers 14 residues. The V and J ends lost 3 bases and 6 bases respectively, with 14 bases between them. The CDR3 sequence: CASSQPGKGAEAFF. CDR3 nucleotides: TGCGCCAGCAGCCAGCCCGGGAAAGGGGCTGAAGCTTTCTTT.

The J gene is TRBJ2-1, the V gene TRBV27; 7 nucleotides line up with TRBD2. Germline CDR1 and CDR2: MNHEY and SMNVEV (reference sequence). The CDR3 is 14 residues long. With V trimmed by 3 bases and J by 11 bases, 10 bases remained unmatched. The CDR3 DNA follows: TGTGCCAGCAGTTTGGGAGGGTTAAGTAGCCAGCAGTTCTTC. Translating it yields CASSLGGLSSQQFF.

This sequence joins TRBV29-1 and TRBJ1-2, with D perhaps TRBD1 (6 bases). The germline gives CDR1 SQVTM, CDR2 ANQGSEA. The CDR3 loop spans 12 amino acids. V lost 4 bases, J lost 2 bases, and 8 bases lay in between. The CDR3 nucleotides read TGCAGCGTTGGGGACACCAACTATGGCTACACCTTC. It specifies CSVGDTNYGYTF.

The CDR3 sequence is CASRSGQGGAYEQYF. DNA of the CDR3: TGTGCCAGCAGGAGCGGACAGGGGGGGGCCTACGAGCAGTACTTC. The chain is built from TRBV27 and TRBJ2-7; 10 nucleotides match TRBD1. The CDR3 has 15 residues. From germline, CDR1 is MNHEY and CDR2 SMNVEV (reference sequence). J was trimmed by 2 bases and V by 6 bases; bases with no gene match: 7.

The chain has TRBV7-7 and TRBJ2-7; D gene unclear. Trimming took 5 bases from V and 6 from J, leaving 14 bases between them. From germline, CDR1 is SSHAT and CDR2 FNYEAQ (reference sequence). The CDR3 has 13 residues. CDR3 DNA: TGTGCCAGCAGCCCATCCTTAGTCTCCGAGCAGTACTTC. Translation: CASSPSLVSEQYF.

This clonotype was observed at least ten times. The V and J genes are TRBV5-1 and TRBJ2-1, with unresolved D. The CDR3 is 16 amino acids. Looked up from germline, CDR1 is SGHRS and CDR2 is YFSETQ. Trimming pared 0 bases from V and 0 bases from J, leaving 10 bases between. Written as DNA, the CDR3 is TGCGCCAGCAGCTTGGCTATCCAGAGCTCCTACAATGAGCAGTTCTTC. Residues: CASSLAIQSSYNEQFF.

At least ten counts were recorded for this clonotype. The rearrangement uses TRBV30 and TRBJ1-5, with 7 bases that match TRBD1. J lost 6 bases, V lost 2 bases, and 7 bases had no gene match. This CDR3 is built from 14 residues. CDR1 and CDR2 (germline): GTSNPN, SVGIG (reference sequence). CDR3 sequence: CAWSRTGLVQPQHF. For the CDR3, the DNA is TGTGCCTGGAGTCGGACAGGATTGGTTCAGCCCCAGCATTTT.